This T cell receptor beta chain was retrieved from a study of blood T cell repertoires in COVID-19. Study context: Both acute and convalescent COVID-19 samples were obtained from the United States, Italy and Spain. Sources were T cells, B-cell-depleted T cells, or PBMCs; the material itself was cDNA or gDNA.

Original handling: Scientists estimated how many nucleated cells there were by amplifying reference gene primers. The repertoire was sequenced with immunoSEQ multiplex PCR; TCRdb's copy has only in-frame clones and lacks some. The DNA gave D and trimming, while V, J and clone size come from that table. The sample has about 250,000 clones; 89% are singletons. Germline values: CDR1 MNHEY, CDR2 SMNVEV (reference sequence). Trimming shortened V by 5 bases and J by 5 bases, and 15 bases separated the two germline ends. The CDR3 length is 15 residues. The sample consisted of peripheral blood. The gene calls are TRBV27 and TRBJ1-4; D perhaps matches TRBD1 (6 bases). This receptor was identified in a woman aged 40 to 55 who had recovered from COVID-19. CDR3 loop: CASSGAGRGNEKLFF. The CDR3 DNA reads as TGTGCCAGCAGTGGAGCAGGGAGGGGGAATGAAAAACTGTTTTTT.